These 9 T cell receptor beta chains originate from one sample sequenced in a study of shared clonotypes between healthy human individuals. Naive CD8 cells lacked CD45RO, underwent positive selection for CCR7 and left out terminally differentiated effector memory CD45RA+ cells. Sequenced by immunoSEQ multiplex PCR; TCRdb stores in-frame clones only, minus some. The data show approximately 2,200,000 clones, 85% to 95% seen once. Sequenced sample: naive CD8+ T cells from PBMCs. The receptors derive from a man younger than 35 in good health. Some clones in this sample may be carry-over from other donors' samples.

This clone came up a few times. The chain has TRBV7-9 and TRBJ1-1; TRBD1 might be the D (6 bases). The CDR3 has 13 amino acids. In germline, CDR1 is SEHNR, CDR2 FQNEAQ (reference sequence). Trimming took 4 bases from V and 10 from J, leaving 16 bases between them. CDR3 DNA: TGTGCCAGCAGCTGGACAGTGACGGTGGGAGCTTTCTTT. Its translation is CASSWTVTVGAFF.

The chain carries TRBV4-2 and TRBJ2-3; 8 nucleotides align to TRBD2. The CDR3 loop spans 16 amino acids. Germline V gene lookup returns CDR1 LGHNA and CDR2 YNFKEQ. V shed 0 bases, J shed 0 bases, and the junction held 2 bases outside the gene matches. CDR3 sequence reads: CASSQDPSGSTDTQYF. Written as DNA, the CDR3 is TGTGCCAGCAGCCAAGACCCTAGCGGGAGCACAGATACGCAGTATTTT.

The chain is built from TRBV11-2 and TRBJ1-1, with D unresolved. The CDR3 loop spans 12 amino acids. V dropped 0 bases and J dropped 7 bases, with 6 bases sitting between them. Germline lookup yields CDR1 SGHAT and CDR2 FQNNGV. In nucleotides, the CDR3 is TGTGCCAGCAGCTTAGATCGCCTTGAAGCTTTCTTT. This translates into CASSLDRLEAFF.

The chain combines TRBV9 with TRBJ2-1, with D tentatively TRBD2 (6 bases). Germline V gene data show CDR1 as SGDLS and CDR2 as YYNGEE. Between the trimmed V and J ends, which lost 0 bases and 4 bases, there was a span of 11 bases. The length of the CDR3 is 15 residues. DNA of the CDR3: TGTGCCAGCAGCGTAGACGGCGGGATATACAATGAGCAGTTCTTC. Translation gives CASSVDGGIYNEQFF.

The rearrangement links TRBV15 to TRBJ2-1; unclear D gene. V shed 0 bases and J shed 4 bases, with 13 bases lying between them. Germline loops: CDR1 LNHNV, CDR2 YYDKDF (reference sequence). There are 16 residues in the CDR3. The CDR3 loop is CATSRDRPSGYNEQFF. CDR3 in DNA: TGTGCCACCAGCAGAGACAGGCCCAGTGGGTACAATGAGCAGTTCTTC.

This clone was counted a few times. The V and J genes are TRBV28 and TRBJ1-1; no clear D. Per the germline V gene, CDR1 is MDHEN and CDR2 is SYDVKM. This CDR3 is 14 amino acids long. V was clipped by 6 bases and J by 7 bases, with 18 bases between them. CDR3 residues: CASSLGPLEDEAFF. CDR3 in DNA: TGTGCCAGCAGCCTCGGACCTCTCGAGGATGAAGCTTTCTTT.

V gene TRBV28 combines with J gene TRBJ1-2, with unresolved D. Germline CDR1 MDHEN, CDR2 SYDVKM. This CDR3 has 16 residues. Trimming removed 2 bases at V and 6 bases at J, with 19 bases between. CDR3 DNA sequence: TGTGCCAGCAGTTTAGGCCCCAGAAGGTCGGAGGATGGCTACACCTTC. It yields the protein CASSLGPRRSEDGYTF.

The CDR3 coding sequence is TGTGCCAGCCGTCTGACGTACTCCTACGAGCAGTACTTC. Residues: CASRLTYSYEQYF. V usage is TRBV27 and J usage is TRBJ2-7; no definite D call. The ends were cut back, 8 bases at V and 0 bases at J, with 11 bases in the middle. Germline V gene data show CDR1 as MNHEY and CDR2 as SMNVEV (reference sequence). The CDR3 spans 13 residues.

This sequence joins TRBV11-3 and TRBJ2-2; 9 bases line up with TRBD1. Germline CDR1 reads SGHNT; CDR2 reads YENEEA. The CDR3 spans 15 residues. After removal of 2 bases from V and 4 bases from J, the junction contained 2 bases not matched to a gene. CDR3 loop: CASSLRTGATGELFF. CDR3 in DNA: TGTGCCAGCAGCTTAAGGACAGGGGCCACCGGGGAGCTGTTTTTT.